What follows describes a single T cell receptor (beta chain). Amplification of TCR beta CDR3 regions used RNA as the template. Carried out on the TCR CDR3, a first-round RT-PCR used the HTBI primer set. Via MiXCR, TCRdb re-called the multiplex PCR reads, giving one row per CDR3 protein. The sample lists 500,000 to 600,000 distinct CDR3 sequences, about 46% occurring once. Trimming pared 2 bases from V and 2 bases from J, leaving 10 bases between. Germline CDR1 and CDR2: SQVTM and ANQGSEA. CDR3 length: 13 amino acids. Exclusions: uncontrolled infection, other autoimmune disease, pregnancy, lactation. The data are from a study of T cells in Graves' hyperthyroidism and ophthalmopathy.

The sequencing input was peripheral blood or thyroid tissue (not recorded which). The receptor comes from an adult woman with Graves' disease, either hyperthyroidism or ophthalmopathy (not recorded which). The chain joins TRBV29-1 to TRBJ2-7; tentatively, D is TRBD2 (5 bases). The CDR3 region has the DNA TGCAGCGTTGAAAGGACTGATACCTACGAGCAGTACTTC. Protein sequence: CSVERTDTYEQYF.